This T cell receptor beta chain was observed in a study of PD-L1 blockade in urothelial cancer. Study overall: Patients, treated from about 2014 onward, received atezolizumab 1,200 mg intravenously every 3 weeks. Males with bladder-origin urothelial cancer constituted about 85% of the roughly 30 patients. T cells numbered a median of roughly 150,000 in the blood samples.

Synthetic templates analogous to TCR were spiked into all PCRs individually. Only in-frame clones appear in the TCRdb table, and some are missing; sequencing was by immunoSEQ multiplex PCR. The sample records 50,000 or so clones, about 80% being singletons. V gave up 6 bases and J gave up 3 bases, with 8 bases separating them. CDR1 and CDR2 from the germline V gene are MNHEY and SVGAGI. The CDR3 is 13 amino acids. This receptor was taken from a man in his forties with urothelial cancer. This chain uses TRBV6-5 with TRBJ2-2; the D gene is possibly TRBD2 (6 bases). The sample in question was PBMCs, obtained around atezolizumab (anti-PD-L1) treatment. The CDR3 nucleotides are TGTGCCAGCAGGGAGGGGTACACCGGGGAGCTGTTTTTT. Amino acids: CASREGYTGELFF.